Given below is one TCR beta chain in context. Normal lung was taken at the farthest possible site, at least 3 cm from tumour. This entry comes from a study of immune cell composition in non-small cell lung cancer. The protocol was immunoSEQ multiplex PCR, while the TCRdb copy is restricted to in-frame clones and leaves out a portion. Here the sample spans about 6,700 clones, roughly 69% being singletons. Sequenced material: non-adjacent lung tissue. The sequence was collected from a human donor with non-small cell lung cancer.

The chain's CDR3 is CASRYSGGGQETQYF. The CDR3 DNA reads TGTGCCAGCAGGTATAGCGGGGGAGGCCAAGAGACCCAGTACTTC. The chain recombines TRBV7-9 with TRBJ2-5, with TRBD2 identical over 9 bases. Germline values: CDR1 SEHNR, CDR2 FQNEAQ (reference sequence). V lost 6 bases, J lost 1 base, and 6 bases stayed unmatched. The CDR3 runs 15 residues.